The clone carrying this T cell receptor (beta chain) has more than one count but fewer than ten. The antigen remains unidentified. Described time point: newly diagnosed GD, antithyroid drugs for less than 3 months. RNA extracted from PBMCs served as the sequencing template. Graves' disease diagnosis followed American Thyroid Association guidelines. This entry comes from a study of regulatory T cells in long-lasting Graves disease. Whole-study results and caveats: Limited samples may have lowered accuracy.

Sequencing libraries for TCR beta were prepared with iRepertoire HTBI primers and Arm-PCR of CDR3 regions. A single record per CDR3 protein comes from TCRdb applying MiXCR to the multiplex PCR reads. The sample yields more than 450,000 distinct CDR3 sequences, more than 10% seen once. The same specimen was also included in a second study, on T cells in Graves' hyperthyroidism and ophthalmopathy. From that report: Exclusion of a patient resulted from uncontrolled infection, other autoimmune disease, pregnancy or lactation. Among clonotypes expanded in thyroid above 0.001, most were also found in blood.

Sequencing was performed on peripheral blood mononuclear cells (PBMCs), taken at new diagnosis, from a patient treated with antithyroid drugs. This TCR was sampled from a woman aged 25 to 39 with Graves disease.

The CDR3 loop reads CASSRGESATYEQYF. In DNA, the CDR3 is TGTGCCAGCAGCCGAGGCGAGTCCGCCACCTACGAGCAGTACTTC. The chain recombines TRBV7-9 with TRBJ2-7; D not certain. Trimming stripped 5 bases from V and 2 bases from J, with 16 bases between. CDR3 length: 15 amino acids. Germline lookup yields CDR1 SEHNR and CDR2 FQNEAQ (reference sequence).